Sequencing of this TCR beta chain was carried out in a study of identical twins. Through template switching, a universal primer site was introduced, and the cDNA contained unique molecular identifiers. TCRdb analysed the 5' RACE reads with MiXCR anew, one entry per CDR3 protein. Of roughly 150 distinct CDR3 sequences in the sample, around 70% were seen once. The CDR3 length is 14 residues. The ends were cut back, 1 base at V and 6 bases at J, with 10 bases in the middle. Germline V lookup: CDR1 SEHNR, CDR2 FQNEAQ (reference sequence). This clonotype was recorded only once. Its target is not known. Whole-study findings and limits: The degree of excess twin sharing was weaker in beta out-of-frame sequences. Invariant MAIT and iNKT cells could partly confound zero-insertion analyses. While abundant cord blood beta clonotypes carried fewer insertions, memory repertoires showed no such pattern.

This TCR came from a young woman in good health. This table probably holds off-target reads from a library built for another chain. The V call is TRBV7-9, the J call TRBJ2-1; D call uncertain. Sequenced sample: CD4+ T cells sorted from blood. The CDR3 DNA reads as TGTGCCAGCAGCTTAGTTCTGGCGGCCAATGAGCAGTTCTTC. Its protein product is CASSLVLAANEQFF.